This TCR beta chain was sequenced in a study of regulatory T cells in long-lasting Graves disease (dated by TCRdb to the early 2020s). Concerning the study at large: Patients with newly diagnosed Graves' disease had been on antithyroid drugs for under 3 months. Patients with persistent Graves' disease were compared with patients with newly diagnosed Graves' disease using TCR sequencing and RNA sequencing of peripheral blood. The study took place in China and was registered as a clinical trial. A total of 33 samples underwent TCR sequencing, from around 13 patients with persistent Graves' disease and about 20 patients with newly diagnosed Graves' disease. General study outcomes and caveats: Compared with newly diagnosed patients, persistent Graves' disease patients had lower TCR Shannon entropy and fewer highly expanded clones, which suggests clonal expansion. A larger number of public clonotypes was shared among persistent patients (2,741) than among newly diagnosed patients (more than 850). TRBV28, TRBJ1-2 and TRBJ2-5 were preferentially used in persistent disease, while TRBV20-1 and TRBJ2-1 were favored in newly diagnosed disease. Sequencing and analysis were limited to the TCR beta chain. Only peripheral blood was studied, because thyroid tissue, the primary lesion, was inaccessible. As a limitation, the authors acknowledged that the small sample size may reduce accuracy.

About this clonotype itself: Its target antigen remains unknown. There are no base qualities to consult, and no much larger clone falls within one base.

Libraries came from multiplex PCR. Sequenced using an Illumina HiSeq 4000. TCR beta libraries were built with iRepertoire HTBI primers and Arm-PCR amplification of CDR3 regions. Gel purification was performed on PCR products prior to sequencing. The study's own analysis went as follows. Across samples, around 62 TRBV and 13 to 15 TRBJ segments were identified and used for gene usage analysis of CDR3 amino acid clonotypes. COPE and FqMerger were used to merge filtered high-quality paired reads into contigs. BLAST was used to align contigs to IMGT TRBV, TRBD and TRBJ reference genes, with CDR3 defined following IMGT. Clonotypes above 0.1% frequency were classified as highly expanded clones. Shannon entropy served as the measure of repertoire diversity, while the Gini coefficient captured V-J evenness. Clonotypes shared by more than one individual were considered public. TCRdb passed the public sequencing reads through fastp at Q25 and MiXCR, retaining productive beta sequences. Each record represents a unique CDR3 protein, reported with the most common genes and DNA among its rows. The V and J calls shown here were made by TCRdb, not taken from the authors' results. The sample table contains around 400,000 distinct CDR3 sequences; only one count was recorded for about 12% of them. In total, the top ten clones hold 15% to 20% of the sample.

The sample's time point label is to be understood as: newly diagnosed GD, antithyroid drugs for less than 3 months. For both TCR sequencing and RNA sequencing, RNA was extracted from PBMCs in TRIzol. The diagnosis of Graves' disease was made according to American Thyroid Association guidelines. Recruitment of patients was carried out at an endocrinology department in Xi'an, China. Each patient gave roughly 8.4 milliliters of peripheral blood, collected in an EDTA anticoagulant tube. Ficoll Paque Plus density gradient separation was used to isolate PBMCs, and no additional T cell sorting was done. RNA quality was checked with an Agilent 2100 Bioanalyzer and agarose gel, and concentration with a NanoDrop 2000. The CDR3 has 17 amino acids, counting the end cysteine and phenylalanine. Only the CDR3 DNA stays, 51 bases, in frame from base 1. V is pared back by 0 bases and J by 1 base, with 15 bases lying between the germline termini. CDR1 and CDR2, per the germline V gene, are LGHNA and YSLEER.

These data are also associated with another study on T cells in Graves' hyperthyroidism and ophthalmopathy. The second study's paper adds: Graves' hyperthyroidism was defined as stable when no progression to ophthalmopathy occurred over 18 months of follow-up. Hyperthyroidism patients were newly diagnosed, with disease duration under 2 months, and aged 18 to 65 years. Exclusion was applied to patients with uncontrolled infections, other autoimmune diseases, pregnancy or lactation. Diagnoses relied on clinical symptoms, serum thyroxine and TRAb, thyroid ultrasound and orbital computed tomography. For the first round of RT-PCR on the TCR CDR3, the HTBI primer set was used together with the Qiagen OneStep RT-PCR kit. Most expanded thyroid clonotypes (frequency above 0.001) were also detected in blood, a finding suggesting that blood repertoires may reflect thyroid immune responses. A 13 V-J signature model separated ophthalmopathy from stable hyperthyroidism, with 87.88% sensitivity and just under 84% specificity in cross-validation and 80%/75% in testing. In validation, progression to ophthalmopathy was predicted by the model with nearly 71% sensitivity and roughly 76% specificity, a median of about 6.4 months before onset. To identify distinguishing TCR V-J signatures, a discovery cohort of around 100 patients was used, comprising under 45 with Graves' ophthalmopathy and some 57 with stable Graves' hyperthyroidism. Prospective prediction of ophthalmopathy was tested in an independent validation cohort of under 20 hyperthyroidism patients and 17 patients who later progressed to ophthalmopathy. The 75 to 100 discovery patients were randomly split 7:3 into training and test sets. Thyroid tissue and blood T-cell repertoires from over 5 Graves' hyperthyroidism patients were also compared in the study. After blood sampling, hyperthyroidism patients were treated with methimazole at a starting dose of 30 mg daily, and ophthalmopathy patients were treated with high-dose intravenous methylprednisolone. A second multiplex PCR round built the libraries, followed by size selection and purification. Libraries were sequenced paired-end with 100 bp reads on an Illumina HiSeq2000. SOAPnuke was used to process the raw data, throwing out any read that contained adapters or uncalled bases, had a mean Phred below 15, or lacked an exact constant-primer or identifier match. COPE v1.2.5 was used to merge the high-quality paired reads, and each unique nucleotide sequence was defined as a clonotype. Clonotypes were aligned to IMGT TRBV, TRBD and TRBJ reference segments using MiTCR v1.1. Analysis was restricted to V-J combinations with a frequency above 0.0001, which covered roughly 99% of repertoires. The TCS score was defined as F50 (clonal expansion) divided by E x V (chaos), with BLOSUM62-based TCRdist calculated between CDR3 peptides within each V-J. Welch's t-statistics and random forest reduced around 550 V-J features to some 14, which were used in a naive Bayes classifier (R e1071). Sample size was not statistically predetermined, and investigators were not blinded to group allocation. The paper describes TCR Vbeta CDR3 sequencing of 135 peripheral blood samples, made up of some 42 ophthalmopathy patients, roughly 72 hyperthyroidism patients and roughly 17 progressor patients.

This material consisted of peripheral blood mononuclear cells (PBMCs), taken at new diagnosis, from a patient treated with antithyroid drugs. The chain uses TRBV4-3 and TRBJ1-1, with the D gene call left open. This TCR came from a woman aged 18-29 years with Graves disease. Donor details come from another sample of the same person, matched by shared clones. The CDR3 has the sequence CASSQDEGPRGNTEAFF. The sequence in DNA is TGCGCCAGCAGCCAAGATGAGGGTCCCAGAGGGAACACTGAAGCTTTCTTT.